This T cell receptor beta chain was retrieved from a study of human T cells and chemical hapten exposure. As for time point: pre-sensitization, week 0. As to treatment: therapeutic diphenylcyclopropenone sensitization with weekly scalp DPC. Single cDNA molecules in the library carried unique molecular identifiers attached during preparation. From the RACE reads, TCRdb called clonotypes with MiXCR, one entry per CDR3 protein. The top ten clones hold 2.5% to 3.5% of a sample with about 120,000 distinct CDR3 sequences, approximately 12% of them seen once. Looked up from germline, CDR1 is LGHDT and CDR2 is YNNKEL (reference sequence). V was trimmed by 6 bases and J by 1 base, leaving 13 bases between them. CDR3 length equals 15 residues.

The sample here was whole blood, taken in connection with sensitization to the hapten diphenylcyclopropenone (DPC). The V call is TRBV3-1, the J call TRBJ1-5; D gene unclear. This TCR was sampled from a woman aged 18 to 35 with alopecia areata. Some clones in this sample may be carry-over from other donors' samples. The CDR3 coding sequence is TGTGCCAGCAGTTCTACTACCACCAGCAATCAGCCCCAGCATTTT. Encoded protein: CASSSTTTSNQPQHF.